Below, one T cell receptor beta chain is given with its context. The antigen is undetermined. The PCR was carried out with 60 Vbeta primers and 13 Jbeta primers. Here immunoSEQ multiplex PCR was the method, and the copy in TCRdb shows in-frame clones only, minus some. Of 150,000 to 200,000 clones detected, about two thirds appear once; the ten largest clones hold roughly 4.4%. This sample is part of a study of cytomegalovirus exposure and HLA in healthy donors. Overall study findings and caveats: In a later analysis, the majority of CMV-associated beta chains seemingly showed HLA restriction.

The CDR3 runs 15 residues. CDR1 is KGHSH, CDR2 LQKENI, per germline. V was cut by 0 bases and J by 4 bases, with 12 bases left in between. This clonotype originated in a woman aged 18-35 years in good health and CMV-seropositive. The V and J genes are TRBV18 and TRBJ2-5, with D perhaps TRBD1 (5 bases). Sequenced sample: PBMCs. In DNA, the CDR3 is TGTGCCAGCTCACCACCAGGGGAATACGGAGAGACCCAGTACTTC. This sequence encodes CASSPPGEYGETQYF.